This TCR beta chain was identified during a study of identical twins. As to this clonotype: Its antigen is still unknown.

One entry per CDR3 protein results from TCRdb running MiXCR on the 5' RACE reads. Of approximately 190,000 distinct CDR3 sequences in the sample, roughly 15% were seen once. Per the germline V gene, CDR1 is SQVTM and CDR2 is ANQGSEA. Trimming left V 4 bases short and J 7 bases short, with 14 bases between. The CDR3 length is 13 residues. Study-wide points: In monozygotic twins, models underestimated the sharing of out-of-frame TCR alpha.

The data were also submitted as part of a second study, on T cells expressing NK-cell markers. That paper states: Dominant NKG2C+ clonotypes made up roughly 1.0-7.0% of CD8+ T cells in several donors.

The chain employs TRBV29-1 and TRBJ2-1; D call uncertain. This receptor was identified in a woman aged 18 to 35 in good health. Material for sequencing was CD8+ T cells sorted from blood. The CDR3 nucleotides read TGCAGCGTTGCGCCGGTAGCTGCTAATGAGCAGTTCTTC. Amino acid sequence: CSVAPVAANEQFF.